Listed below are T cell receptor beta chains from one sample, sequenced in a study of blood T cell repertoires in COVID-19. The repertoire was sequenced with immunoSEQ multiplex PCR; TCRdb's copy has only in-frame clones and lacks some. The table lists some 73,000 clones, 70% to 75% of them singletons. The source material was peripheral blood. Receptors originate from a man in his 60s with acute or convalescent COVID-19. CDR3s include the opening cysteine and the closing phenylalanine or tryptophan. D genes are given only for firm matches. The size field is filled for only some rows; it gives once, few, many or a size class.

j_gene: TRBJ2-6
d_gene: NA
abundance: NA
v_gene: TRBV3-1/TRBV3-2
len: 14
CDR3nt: TGTGCCAGCACCCGGGACACCCAAGGAGACGTCCTGACTTTC
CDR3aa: CASTRDTQGDVLTF

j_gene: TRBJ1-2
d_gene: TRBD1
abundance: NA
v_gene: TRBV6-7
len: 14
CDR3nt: TGTGCCAGCAGTTACAAGACAGGGATGGGTGGCTACACCTTC
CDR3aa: CASSYKTGMGGYTF

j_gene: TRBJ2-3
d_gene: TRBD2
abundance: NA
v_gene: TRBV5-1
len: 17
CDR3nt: TGCGCCAGCAGTCCAACGAACAGCGGGGGGGCGGCAGATACGCAGTATTTT
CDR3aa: CASSPTNSGGAADTQYF

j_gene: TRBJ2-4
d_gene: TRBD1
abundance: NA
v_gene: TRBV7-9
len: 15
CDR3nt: TGTGCCAGCACCTCCTCAGGACAGGCTGGGACCATTCAGTACTTC
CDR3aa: CASTSSGQAGTIQYF

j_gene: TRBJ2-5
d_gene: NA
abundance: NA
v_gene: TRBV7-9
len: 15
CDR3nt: TGTGCCAGCAGCTTAGGACAGCTGTCTGTAGAGACCCAGTACTTC
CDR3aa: CASSLGQLSVETQYF

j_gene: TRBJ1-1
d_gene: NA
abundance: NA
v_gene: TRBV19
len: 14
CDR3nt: TGTGCCAGTAGTATAGATCAGGGGAGCGTGGAAGCTTTCTTT
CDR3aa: CASSIDQGSVEAFF

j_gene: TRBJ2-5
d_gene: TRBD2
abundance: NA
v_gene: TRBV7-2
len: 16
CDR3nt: TGTGCCAGCAGCTTACTTAGTAGCGGGAGGAAAGAGACCCAGTACTTC
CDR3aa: CASSLLSSGRKETQYF

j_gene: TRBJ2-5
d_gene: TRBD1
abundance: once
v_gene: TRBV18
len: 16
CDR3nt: TGTGCCAGCTCACCATCCCGACAGGGGGTAGGAGAGACCCAGTACTTC
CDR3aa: CASSPSRQGVGETQYF

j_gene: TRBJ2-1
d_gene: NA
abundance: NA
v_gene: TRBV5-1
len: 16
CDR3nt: TGCGCCAGCAGCTTGGTTACCGGGACAAGCTACAATGAGCAGTTCTTC
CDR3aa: CASSLVTGTSYNEQFF

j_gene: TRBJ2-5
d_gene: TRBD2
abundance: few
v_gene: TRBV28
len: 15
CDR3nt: TGTGCCAGCAGCCCTTCTAGCGGGAGAGGTGAGACCCAGTACTTC
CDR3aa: CASSPSSGRGETQYF

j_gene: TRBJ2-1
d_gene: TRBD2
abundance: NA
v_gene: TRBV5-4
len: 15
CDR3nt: TGTGCCAGCAGCTCCTTAGCGGGGGCATACAATGAGCAGTTCTTC
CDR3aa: CASSSLAGAYNEQFF

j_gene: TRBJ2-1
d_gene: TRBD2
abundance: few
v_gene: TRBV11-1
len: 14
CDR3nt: TGTGCCAGCACCAACTCCTTACTAGCGGATGAGCAGTTCTTC
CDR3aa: CASTNSLLADEQFF

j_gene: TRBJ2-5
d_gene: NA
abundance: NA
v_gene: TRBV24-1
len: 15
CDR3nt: TGTGCCACCAGTGATCCGGGACACACAAAAGAGACCCAGTACTTC
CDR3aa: CATSDPGHTKETQYF

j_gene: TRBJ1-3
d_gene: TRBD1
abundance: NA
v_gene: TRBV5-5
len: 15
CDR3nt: TGTGCCAGCAGTTATGACAGGGAACGTGGAAACACCATATATTTT
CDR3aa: CASSYDRERGNTIYF

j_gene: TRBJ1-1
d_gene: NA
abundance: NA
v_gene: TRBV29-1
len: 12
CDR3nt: TGCAGCGTTTCACAGGGAAACACTGAAGCTTTCTTT
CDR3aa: CSVSQGNTEAFF

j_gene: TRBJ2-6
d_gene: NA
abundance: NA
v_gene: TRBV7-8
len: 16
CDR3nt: TGTGCCAGCAGCTTTTCAGGGTCCTCTGGGGCCAACGTCCTGACTTTC
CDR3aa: CASSFSGSSGANVLTF

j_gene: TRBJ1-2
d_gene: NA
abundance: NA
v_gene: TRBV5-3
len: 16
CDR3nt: TGTGCCAGAAGCCCCCCGGGTCATCGGGTTAACTATGGCTACACCTTC
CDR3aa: CARSPPGHRVNYGYTF

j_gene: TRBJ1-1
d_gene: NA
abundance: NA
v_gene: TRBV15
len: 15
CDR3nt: TGTGCCACCAGCAGAGATAAGGGGATGAACACTGAAGCTTTCTTT
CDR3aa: CATSRDKGMNTEAFF

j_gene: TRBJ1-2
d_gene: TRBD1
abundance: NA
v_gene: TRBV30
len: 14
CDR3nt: TGTGCCTGGGGGACAGGTCTCTTTAACTATGGCTACACCTTC
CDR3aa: CAWGTGLFNYGYTF

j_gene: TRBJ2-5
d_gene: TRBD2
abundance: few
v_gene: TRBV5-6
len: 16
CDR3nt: TGTGCCAGCAGCTTGGAAGCTAGCGGGAGAGATGAGACCCAGTACTTC
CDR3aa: CASSLEASGRDETQYF

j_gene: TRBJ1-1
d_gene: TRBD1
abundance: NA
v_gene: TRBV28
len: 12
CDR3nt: TGTGCCAGCAGTTCCGGACAGGGGGCCGCTTTCTTT
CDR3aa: CASSSGQGAAFF

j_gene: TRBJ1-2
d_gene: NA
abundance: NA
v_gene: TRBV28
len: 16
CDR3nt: TGTGCCAGCAGGTACCCCCAGGGGCGAAAAGACTATGGCTACACCTTC
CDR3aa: CASRYPQGRKDYGYTF

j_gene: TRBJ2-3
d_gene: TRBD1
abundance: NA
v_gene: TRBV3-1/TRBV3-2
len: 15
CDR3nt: TGTGCCAGCAGCCAGGTGGGACAGGGCTCAGATACGCAGTATTTT
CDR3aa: CASSQVGQGSDTQYF

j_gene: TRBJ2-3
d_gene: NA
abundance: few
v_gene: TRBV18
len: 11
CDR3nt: TGTGCCAGCTCACCCTCAGATACGCAGTATTTT
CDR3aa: CASSPSDTQYF

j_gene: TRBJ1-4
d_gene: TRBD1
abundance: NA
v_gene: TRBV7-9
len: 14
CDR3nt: TGTGCCAGCAGCTTTAGGTCAGGGGGTGAAAAACTGTTTTTT
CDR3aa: CASSFRSGGEKLFF

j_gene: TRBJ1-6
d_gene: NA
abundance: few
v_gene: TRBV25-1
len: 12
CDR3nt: TGTGCCAGCATCCGGACAGCCGCGCCCCTCCACTTT
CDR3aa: CASIRTAAPLHF

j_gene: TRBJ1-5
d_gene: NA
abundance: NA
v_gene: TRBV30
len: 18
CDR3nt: TGTGCCTGGAGTGTGGCCCCCCGTGGGGGGATAGCGTATCAGCCCCAGCATTTT
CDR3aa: CAWSVAPRGGIAYQPQHF

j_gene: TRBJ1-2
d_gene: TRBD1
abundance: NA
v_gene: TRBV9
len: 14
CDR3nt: TGTGCCAGCAGCACCCGGACAGGCAACTATGGCTACACCTTC
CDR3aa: CASSTRTGNYGYTF

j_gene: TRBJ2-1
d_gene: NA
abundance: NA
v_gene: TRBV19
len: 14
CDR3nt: TGTGCCAGTAGTAGGGAGCGGACCTACAATGAGCAGTTCTTC
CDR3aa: CASSRERTYNEQFF

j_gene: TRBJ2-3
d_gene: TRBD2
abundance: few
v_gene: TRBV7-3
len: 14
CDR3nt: TGTGCCAGCAGCTTAAGTAGCGGGAGGGATACGCAGTATTTT
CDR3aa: CASSLSSGRDTQYF

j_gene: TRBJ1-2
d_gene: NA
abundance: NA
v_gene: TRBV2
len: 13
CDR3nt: TGTGCCAGCAGTGAGAGACAGGTCTATGGCTACACCTTC
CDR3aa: CASSERQVYGYTF

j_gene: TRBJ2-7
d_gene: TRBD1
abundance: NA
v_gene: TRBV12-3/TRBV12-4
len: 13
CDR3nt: TGTGCCAGCACCCCGGGACAGGGGTACGAGCAGTACTTC
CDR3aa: CASTPGQGYEQYF

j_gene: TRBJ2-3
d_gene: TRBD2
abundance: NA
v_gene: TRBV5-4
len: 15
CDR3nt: TGTGCCAGCAAGAATCAAGCGGGGGACACAGATACGCAGTATTTT
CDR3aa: CASKNQAGDTDTQYF

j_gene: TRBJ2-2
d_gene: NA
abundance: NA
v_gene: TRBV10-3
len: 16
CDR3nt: TGTGCCATCAGTGTTGATTTGGGAAGGGGAACCGGGGAGCTGTTTTTT
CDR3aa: CAISVDLGRGTGELFF

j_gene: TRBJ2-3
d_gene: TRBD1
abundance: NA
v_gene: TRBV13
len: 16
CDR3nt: TGTGCCAGCAGCATCCGGACAGGACTCGTAACAGATACGCAGTATTTT
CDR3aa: CASSIRTGLVTDTQYF

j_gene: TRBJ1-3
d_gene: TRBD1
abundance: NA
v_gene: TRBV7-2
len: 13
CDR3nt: TGTGCCAGCAGCTTGGGACAGGCAAACACCATATATTTT
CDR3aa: CASSLGQANTIYF

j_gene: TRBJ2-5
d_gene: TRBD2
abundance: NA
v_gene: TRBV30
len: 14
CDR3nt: TGTGCCTGGAGTTTCCATAGCGGGCAAGAGACCCAGTACTTC
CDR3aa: CAWSFHSGQETQYF

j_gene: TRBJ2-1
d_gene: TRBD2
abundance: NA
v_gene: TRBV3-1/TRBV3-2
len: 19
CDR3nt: TGTGCCAGCAGCCAATCTCGGACTAGCGGGAAGGCAGCCTACAATGAGCAGTTCTTC
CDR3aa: CASSQSRTSGKAAYNEQFF

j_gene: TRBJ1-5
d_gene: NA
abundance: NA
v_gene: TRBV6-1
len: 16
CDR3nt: TGTGCCAGCAGTGAAGGTTGGCAGGGTAACAATCAGCCCCAGCATTTT
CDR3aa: CASSEGWQGNNQPQHF

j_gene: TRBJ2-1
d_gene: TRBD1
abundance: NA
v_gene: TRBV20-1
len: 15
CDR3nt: TGCAGTGCTAGTGCACCGGGACAGTCCTTCTATGAGCAGTTCTTC
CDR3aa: CSASAPGQSFYEQFF

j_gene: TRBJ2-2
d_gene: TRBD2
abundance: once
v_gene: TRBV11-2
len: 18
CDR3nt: TGTGCCAGCAGCTCCCTTAGCGGGAGGACGGAAGGCACCGGGGAGCTGTTTTTT
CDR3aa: CASSSLSGRTEGTGELFF

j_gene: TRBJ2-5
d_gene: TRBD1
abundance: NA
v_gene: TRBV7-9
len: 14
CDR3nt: TGTGCCAGCAGCACTGGGACAGGTCAAGAGACCCAGTACTTC
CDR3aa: CASSTGTGQETQYF

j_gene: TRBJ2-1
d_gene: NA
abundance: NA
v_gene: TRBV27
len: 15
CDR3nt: TGTGCCAGCAGTTTATCGCAGTCGACAAATAATGAGCAGTTCTTC
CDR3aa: CASSLSQSTNNEQFF

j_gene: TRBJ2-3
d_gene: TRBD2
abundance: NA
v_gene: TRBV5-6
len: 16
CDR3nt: TGTGCCAGCAGCTTGGTAGCGGGAGGCCGCACAGATACGCAGTATTTT
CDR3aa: CASSLVAGGRTDTQYF